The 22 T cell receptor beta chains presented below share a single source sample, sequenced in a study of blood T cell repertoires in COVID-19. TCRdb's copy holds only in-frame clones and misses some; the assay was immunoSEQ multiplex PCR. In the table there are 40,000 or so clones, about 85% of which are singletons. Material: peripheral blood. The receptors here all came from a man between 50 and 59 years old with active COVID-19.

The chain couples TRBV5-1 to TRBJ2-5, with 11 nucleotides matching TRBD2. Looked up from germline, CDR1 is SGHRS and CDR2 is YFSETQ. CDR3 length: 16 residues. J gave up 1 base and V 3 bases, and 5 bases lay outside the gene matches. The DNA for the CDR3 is TGCGCCAGCAGCTCAGCCGGGACTAGCGGCCAAGAGACCCAGTACTTC. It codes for CASSSAGTSGQETQYF.

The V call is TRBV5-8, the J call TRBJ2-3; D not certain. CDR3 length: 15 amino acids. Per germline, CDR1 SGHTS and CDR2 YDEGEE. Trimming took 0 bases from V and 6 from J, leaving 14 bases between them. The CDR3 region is CASSLEPVWWDTQYF. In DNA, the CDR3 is TGTGCCAGCAGCTTGGAACCGGTATGGTGGGATACGCAGTATTTT.

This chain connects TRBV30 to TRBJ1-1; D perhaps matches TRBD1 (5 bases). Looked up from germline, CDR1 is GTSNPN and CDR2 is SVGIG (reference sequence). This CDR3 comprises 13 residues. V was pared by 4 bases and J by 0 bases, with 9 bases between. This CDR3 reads CAWKRQLNTEAFF. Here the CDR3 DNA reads TGTGCCTGGAAACGACAGCTGAACACTGAAGCTTTCTTT.

The CDR3 DNA sequence: TGTGCCAGCAGCTCAGGGGTCTATGGCTACACCTTC. Protein product: CASSSGVYGYTF. The chain links TRBV5-6 to TRBJ1-2, with D maybe TRBD1 (6 bases). The germline V gene encodes CDR1 SGHDT and CDR2 YYEEEE. V was cut by 3 bases and J by 4 bases, with 7 bases left in between. The CDR3 length is 12 residues.

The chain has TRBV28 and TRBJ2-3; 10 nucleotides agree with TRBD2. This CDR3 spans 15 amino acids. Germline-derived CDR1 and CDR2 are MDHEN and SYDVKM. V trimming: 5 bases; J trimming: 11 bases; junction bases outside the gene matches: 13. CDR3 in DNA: TGTGCCAGCAGTCCCCGTCTAGCGGGAGTAAATGGGCAGTATTTT. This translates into CASSPRLAGVNGQYF.

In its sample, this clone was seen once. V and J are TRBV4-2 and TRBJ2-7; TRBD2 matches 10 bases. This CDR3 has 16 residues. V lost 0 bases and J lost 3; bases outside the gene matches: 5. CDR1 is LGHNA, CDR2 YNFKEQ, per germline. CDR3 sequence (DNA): TGTGCCAGCAGCCAAGATAGTTCTAGCGGGGGCTACGAGCAGTACTTC. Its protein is CASSQDSSSGGYEQYF.

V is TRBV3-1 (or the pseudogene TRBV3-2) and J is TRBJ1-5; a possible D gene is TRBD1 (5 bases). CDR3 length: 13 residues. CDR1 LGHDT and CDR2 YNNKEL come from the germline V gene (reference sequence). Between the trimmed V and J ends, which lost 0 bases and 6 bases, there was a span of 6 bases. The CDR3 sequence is CASSQDRVQPQHF. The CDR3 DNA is TGTGCCAGCAGCCAAGACAGGGTTCAGCCCCAGCATTTT.

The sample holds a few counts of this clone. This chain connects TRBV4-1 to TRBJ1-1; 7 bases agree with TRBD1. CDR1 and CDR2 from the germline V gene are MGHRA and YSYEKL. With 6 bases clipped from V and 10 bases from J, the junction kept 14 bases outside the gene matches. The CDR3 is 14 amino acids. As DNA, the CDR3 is TGCGCCAGCAGTCGACAGGGTTCCCCCCACGGAGCTTTCTTT. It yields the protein CASSRQGSPHGAFF.

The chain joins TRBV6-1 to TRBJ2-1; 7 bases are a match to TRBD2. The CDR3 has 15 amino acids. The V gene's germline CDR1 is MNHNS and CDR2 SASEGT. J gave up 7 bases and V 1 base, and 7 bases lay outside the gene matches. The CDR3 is CASSEGAGEGNEQFF. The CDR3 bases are TGTGCCAGCAGTGAAGGGGCGGGAGAAGGAAATGAGCAGTTCTTC.

The CDR3 DNA follows: TGTGCCAGCAAGGTAAGGCAGGGGACTGAAGCTTTCTTT. It codes for CASKVRQGTEAFF. The chain is built from TRBV12-3 or TRBV12-4 and TRBJ1-1, with D possibly matching TRBD1 (6 bases). This CDR3 is built from 13 residues. Trimming pared 7 bases from V and 5 bases from J, leaving 14 bases between.

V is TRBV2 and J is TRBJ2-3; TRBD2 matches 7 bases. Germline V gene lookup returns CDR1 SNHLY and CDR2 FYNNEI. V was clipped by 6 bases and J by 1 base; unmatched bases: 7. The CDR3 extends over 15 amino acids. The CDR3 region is CASSPRSGGTDTQYF. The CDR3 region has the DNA TGTGCCAGCAGCCCTAGGAGCGGGGGCACAGATACGCAGTATTTT.

The CDR3 nucleotides read TGTGCCAGCAGCTTAGGACTAGCGGGGGGGGTCACAGATACGCAGTATTTT. Encoded protein: CASSLGLAGGVTDTQYF. V and J are TRBV11-3 and TRBJ2-3, with 14 positions matching TRBD2. This CDR3 contains 17 residues. With 1 base clipped from V and 2 bases from J, the junction kept 2 bases outside the gene matches. The germline V gene encodes CDR1 SGHNT and CDR2 YENEEA.

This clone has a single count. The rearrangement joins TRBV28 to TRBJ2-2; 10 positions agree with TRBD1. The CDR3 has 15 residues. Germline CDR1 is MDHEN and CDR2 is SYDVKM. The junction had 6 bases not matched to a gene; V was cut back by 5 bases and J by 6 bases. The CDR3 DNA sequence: TGTGCCAGCAGTACCGGACAGGGGGAAGCCGGGGAGCTGTTTTTT. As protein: CASSTGQGEAGELFF. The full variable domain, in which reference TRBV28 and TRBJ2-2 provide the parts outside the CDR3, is DVKVTQSSRYLVKRTGEKVFLECVQDMDHENMFWYRQDPGLGLRLIYFSYDVKMKEKGDIPEGYSVSREKKERFSLILESASTNQTSMYLCASSTGQGEAGELFFGEGSRLTVL.

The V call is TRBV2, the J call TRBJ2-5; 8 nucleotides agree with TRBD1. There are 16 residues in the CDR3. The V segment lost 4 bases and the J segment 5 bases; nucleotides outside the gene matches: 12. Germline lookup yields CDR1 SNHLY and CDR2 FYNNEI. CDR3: CASSGTGKGRSETQYF. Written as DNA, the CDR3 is TGTGCCAGCAGTGGGACAGGGAAAGGTAGAAGCGAGACCCAGTACTTC.

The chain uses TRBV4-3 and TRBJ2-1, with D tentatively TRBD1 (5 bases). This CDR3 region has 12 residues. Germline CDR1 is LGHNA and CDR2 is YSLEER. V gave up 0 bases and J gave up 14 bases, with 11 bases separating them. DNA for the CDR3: TGCGCCAGCAGCCAAGATCATTCAGGGAAGTTCTTC. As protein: CASSQDHSGKFF.

The CDR3 loop reads CASSPRTGGSYEQYF. CDR3 DNA sequence: TGTGCCAGCAGCCCTCGGACAGGGGGCTCCTACGAGCAGTACTTC. J is TRBJ2-7 and V is TRBV27; TRBD1 agrees at 10 bases. Germline V gene sequence: CDR1 MNHEY, CDR2 SMNVEV (reference sequence). The CDR3 has 15 amino acids. V dropped 6 bases and J dropped 0; count of bases not matched to a gene: 5.

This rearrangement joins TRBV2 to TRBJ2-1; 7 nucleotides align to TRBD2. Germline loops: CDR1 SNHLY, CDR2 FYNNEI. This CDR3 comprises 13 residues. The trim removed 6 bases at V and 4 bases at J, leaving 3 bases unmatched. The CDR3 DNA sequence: TGTGCCAGCAGAACTAGCGCGTACAATGAGCAGTTCTTC. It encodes CASRTSAYNEQFF.

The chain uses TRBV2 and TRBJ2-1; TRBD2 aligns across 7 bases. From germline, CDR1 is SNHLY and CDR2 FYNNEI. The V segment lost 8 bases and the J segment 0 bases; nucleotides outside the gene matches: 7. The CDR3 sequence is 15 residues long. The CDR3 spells CASGPSGSSYNEQFF. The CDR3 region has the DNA TGTGCCAGCGGCCCTAGCGGAAGCTCCTACAATGAGCAGTTCTTC. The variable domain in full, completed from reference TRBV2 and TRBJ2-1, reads EPEVTQTPSHQVTQMGQEVILRCVPISNHLYFYWYRQILGQKVEFLVSFYNNEISEKSEIFDDQFSVERPDGSNFTLKIRSTKLEDSAMYFCASGPSGSSYNEQFFGPGTRLTVL.

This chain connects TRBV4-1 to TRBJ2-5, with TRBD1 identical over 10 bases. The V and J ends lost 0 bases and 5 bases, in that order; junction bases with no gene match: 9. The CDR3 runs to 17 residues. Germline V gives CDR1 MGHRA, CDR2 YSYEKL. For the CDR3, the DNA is TGCGCCAGCAGCCAAGATCCCGGACAGGGGGTGCGTGAGACCCAGTACTTC. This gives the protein CASSQDPGQGVRETQYF.

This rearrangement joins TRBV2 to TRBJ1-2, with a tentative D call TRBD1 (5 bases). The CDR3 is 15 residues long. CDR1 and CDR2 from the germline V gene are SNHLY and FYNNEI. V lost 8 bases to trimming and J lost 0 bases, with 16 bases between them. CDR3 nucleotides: TGTGCCAGCTGCGGGGACCGATTTTCTAACTATGGCTACACCTTC. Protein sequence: CASCGDRFSNYGYTF.

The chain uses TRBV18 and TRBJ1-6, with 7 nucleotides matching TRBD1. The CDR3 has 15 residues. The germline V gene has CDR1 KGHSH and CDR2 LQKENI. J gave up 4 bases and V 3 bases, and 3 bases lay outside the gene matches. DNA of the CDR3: TGTGCCAGCTCACCCTGGACAGGTTATAATTCACCCCTCCACTTT. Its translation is CASSPWTGYNSPLHF.

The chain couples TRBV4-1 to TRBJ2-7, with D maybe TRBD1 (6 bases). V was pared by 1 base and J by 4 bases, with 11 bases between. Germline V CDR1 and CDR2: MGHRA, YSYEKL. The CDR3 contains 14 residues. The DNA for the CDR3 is TGCGCCAGCAGCCAAGCTCAGGGGTGGTACGAGCAGTACTTC. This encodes CASSQAQGWYEQYF.